Listed here are 21 T cell receptor beta chains from one sample, sequenced in a study of CD8 T cells in Susac syndrome. Random hexamers were used to reverse transcribe the RNA input (about 0.5 to 1 ug). TCRdb processed the immunoSEQ multiplex PCR reads anew with MiXCR; each CDR3 protein has one entry. The sample lists more than 70,000 distinct CDR3 sequences; roughly 91% were seen once. The source material was CD8+ T cells from PBMCs. These receptors originate from a human donor with multiple sclerosis.

The gene calls are TRBV4-3 and TRBJ1-1; a weak D match, TRBD1 (6 bases). This CDR3 is built from 16 residues. Trimming took off 4 bases at V and 1 base at J, with 16 bases between the two ends. Germline assignment: CDR1 LGHNA and CDR2 YSLEER. This CDR3 is CASSRDRNLGNTEAFF. CDR3 in DNA: TGCGCCAGCAGCCGAGACAGGAACTTGGGGAACACTGAAGCTTTCTTT.

The chain couples TRBV27 to TRBJ1-4, with D maybe TRBD1 (5 bases). Germline CDR1 MNHEY, CDR2 SMNVEV (reference sequence). This CDR3 is built from 15 residues. The V end was cut by 2 bases, the J end by 8 bases, with 15 bases between. The CDR3 DNA reads as TGTGCCAGCAGTTTAGTGGCAGGGAGTTACGAAAAACTGTTTTTT. Its protein is CASSLVAGSYEKLFF.

The chain is built from TRBV9 and TRBJ2-7; TRBD2 matches 8 bases. CDR3 length: 15 amino acids. V shed 0 bases, J shed 2 bases, and the junction held 4 bases outside the gene matches. Germline lookup yields CDR1 SGDLS and CDR2 YYNGEE. The CDR3 sequence is CASSVEGGGPYEQYF. CDR3 DNA sequence: TGTGCCAGCAGCGTAGAGGGCGGGGGGCCCTACGAGCAGTACTTC.

This clonotype was found once. This chain connects TRBV6-1 to TRBJ2-5; possible D gene TRBD1, 6 bases. The CDR3 has 13 amino acids. The ends were cut back, 10 bases at V and 6 bases at J, with 18 bases in the middle. Germline assignment: CDR1 MNHNS and CDR2 SASEGT. The CDR3 nucleotides are TGTGCCATCACAGTACGCCAGGGGCAGACCCAGTACTTC. Amino acids: CAITVRQGQTQYF.

This clonotype occurred once. The V gene is TRBV9, the J gene TRBJ2-5; possibly TRBD1 or TRBD2 for D (5 bases each). V lost 2 bases and J 5 bases, leaving 10 bases between the germline ends. The V gene's germline CDR1 is SGDLS and CDR2 YYNGEE. The CDR3 covers 13 residues. In nucleotides, the CDR3 is TGTGCCAGCAGCGTGGGTGAGGGGGAGACCCAGTACTTC. This encodes CASSVGEGETQYF.

The chain couples TRBV6-6 to TRBJ2-3; D perhaps matches TRBD2 (6 bases). Germline values: CDR1 MNHNY, CDR2 SVGAGI (reference sequence). The CDR3 has 14 amino acids. Between the trimmed V and J ends, which lost 2 bases and 0 bases, there was a span of 6 bases. CDR3 sequence: CASSYGGSTDTQYF. CDR3 nucleotides: TGTGCCAGCAGTTACGGGGGGAGCACAGATACGCAGTATTTT.

The V call is TRBV12-3 or TRBV12-4, the J call TRBJ2-1, with 9 bases identical to TRBD1. There are 15 residues in the CDR3. With 4 bases clipped from V and 5 bases from J, the junction kept 6 bases outside the gene matches. The CDR3 DNA is TGTGCCAGCAGTTCGGGACAGGGACTAAACAATGAGCAGTTCTTC. Translation gives CASSSGQGLNNEQFF.

The rearrangement links TRBV6-4 to TRBJ1-2; D possibly corresponds to TRBD1 (6 bases). From germline, CDR1 is MRHNA and CDR2 SNTAGT. V was shortened by 3 bases and J by 6 bases, with 17 bases between the two germline ends. CDR3 length: 15 amino acids. CDR3 in amino acids: CASSETGGAFHGYTF. The CDR3 nucleotides read TGTGCCAGCAGTGAAACGGGGGGCGCTTTCCATGGCTACACCTTC.

The V and J genes are TRBV5-1 and TRBJ2-5, with D perhaps being TRBD1 or TRBD2 (6 bases each). The V gene lost 1 base and the J gene lost 3 bases, with 16 bases spanning the gap. CDR3 size: 16 residues. Germline assignment: CDR1 SGHRS and CDR2 YFSETQ. In nucleotides, the CDR3 is TGCGCCAGCAGCTTGACGTTCGGGGGCAGGGAAGAGACCCAGTACTTC. As protein: CASSLTFGGREETQYF.

The chain recombines TRBV10-3 with TRBJ1-2; 8 nucleotides agree with TRBD1. This CDR3 has 15 residues. Looked up from germline, CDR1 is ENHRY and CDR2 is SYGVKD. The V and J ends lost 7 bases and 3 bases, in that order; junction bases with no gene match: 10. The CDR3 protein is CAINGAGGADYGYTF. The CDR3 DNA reads as TGTGCCATCAATGGAGCAGGGGGCGCAGACTATGGCTACACCTTC.

This clonotype was detected only once. This rearrangement joins TRBV4-2 to TRBJ2-3; D possibly corresponds to TRBD2 (6 bases). Per germline, CDR1 LGHNA and CDR2 YNFKEQ. Deletions cut 5 bases from V and 4 bases from J, with 13 bases between. This CDR3 is 14 amino acids long. The CDR3 DNA follows: TGTGCCAGCAGCGTAGCGGTTCACCCAGATACGCAGTATTTT. This gives the protein CASSVAVHPDTQYF.

V and J are TRBV29-1 and TRBJ2-7; D not certain. The CDR3 spans 10 residues. Trimming removed 7 bases from V and 0 bases from J, with 4 bases in between. The germline V gene encodes CDR1 SQVTM and CDR2 ANQGSEA. DNA for the CDR3: TGCAGCGCTCTCTCCTACGAGCAGTACTTC. As protein: CSALSYEQYF.

This sequence joins TRBV10-2 and TRBJ1-1, with D unresolved. V gave up 7 bases and J gave up 1 base, with 22 bases separating them. CDR1 is WSHSY, CDR2 SAAADI, per germline. There are 17 residues in the CDR3. CDR3 region: CASMTLPWSGKNTEAFF. The CDR3 nucleotides read TGCGCCAGCATGACGTTGCCCTGGAGTGGAAAGAACACTGAAGCTTTCTTT.

The chain uses TRBV6-6 and TRBJ1-2; a possible D gene is TRBD1 (5 bases). The CDR3 consists of 15 residues. Germline CDR1 MNHNY, CDR2 SVGAGI (reference sequence). Between the trimmed V and J ends, which lost 5 bases and 8 bases, there was a span of 21 bases. CDR3 nucleotides: TGTGCCAGCAGTGACCCTTTGGTCGGGAGGGGAGGCTACACCTTC. Its translation is CASSDPLVGRGGYTF.

The genes are TRBV6-2 or TRBV6-3 and TRBJ1-5; D not resolved. CDR3 length: 12 amino acids. Trimming took 2 bases from V and 7 from J, leaving 6 bases between them. Germline CDR1 and CDR2: MNHEY and SVGEGT. The DNA of the CDR3 is TGTGCCAGCAGTTACATCGGCCAGCCCCAGCATTTT. It is translated as CASSYIGQPQHF.

The rearrangement links TRBV20-1 to TRBJ2-1; D may be TRBD2 (6 bases). Trimming left V 1 base short and J 10 bases short, with 11 bases between. This CDR3 is built from 12 residues. Germline-derived CDR1 and CDR2 are DFQATT and SNEGSKA (reference sequence). CDR3 sequence reads: CSARGGGREQFF. Written as DNA, the CDR3 is TGCAGTGCTAGAGGTGGGGGGAGGGAGCAGTTCTTC.

The rearrangement links TRBV19 to TRBJ1-2; D perhaps matches TRBD1 (5 bases). Trimming shortened V by 10 bases and J by 0 bases, and 21 bases separated the two germline ends. The CDR3 runs to 16 residues. From germline, CDR1 is LNHDA and CDR2 SQIVND (reference sequence). As DNA, the CDR3 is TGTGCCACCGGGGTTACGAGGGAGGACACTAACTATGGCTACACCTTC. It encodes CATGVTREDTNYGYTF.

This clonotype was seen a handful of times. This chain links TRBV4-2 with TRBJ2-6; 9 nucleotides match TRBD2. Germline CDR1 LGHNA, CDR2 YNFKEQ. V was pared by 4 bases and J by 3 bases, with 7 bases of the junction left unmatched. CDR3 size: 17 residues. CDR3 coding DNA: TGTGCCAGCAGCCCCGGGGTAGCGGGAGTTGGGGCCAACGTCCTGACTTTC. It encodes CASSPGVAGVGANVLTF.

This clonotype was recorded only once. The chain has TRBV5-1 and TRBJ1-1; 7 nucleotides align to TRBD1. V was clipped by 4 bases and J by 0 bases; unmatched bases: 9. Germline V gene data show CDR1 as SGHRS and CDR2 as YFSETQ. The CDR3 has 16 amino acids. As DNA, the CDR3 is TGCGCCAGCAGCGGGCTGGGGGGACAGATGAACACTGAAGCTTTCTTT. It codes for CASSGLGGQMNTEAFF.

The J gene is TRBJ2-5, the V gene TRBV7-2, with D possibly called TRBD1 or TRBD2 (5 bases each). CDR1 SGHTA and CDR2 FQGNSA come from the germline V gene. This CDR3 is built from 14 residues. V was shortened by 5 bases and J by 6 bases, with 16 bases between the two germline ends. The CDR3 here is CASSEDGGLKTQYF. In nucleotides, the CDR3 is TGTGCCAGCAGCGAAGATGGGGGTTTGAAGACCCAGTACTTC.

The chain uses TRBV4-1 and TRBJ2-7; D perhaps matches TRBD2 (6 bases). V gave up 3 bases and J gave up 2 bases, with 23 bases separating them. This CDR3 is built from 18 residues. Germline lookup yields CDR1 MGHRA and CDR2 YSYEKL. The CDR3 DNA sequence: TGCGCCAGCAGCCATCGGGTTACGGTAAAGCGGGCCCCCTACGAGCAGTACTTC. Amino acid sequence: CASSHRVTVKRAPYEQYF.